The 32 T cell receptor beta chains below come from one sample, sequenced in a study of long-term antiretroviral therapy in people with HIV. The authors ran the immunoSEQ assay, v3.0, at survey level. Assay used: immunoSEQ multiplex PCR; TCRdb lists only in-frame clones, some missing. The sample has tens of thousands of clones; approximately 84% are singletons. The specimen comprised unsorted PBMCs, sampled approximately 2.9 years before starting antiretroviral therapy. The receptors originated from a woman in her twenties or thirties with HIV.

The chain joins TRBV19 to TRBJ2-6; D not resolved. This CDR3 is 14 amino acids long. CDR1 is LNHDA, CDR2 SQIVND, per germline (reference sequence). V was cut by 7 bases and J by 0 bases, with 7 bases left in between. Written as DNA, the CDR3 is TGTGCCAGTACCCGGAGCTCTGGGGCCAACGTCCTGACTTTC. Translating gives CASTRSSGANVLTF. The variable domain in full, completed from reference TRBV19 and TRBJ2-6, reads DGGITQSPKYLFRKEGQNVTLSCEQNLNHDAMYWYRQDPGQGLRLIYYSQIVNDFQKGDIAEGYSVSREKKESFPLTVTSAQKNPTAFYLCASTRSSGANVLTFGAGSRLTVL.

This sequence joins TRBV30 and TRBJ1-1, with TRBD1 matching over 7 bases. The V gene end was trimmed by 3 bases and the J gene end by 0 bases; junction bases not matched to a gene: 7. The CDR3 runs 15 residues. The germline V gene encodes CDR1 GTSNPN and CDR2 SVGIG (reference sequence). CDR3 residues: CAWRKDRAMNTEAFF. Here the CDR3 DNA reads TGTGCCTGGAGGAAAGACAGGGCCATGAACACTGAAGCTTTCTTT.

In DNA, the CDR3 is TGCGCCAGCAGCCAGAGGGCCGGCCCGAACACCGGGGAGCTGTTTTTT. This translates into CASSQRAGPNTGELFF. The chain combines TRBV4-1 with TRBJ2-2, with D perhaps TRBD2 (5 bases). V was clipped by 3 bases and J by 0 bases, with 11 bases between them. Germline CDR1 is MGHRA and CDR2 is YSYEKL. The CDR3 consists of 16 residues.

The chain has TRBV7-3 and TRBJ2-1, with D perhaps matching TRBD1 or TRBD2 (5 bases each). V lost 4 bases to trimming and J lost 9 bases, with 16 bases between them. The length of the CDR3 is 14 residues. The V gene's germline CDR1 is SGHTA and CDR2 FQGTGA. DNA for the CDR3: TGTGCCAGCAGCTCCGGGACCAAGGGGAGTGAGCAGTTCTTC. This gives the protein CASSSGTKGSEQFF.

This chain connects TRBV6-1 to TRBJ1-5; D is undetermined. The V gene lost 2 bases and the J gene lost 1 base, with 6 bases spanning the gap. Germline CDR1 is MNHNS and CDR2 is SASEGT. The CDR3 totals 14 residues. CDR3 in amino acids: CASSEIKSNQPQHF. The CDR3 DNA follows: TGTGCCAGCAGTGAAATTAAGAGCAATCAGCCCCAGCATTTT.

CDR3 region: CASSLDSGGARETQYF. The CDR3 nucleotides are TGTGCCAGCAGCTTAGATAGCGGGGGGGCCCGGGAGACCCAGTACTTC. This chain uses TRBV7-7 with TRBJ2-5; 11 nucleotides agree with TRBD2. The CDR3 runs to 16 residues. The germline gives CDR1 SSHAT, CDR2 FNYEAQ (reference sequence). V gave up 1 base and J gave up 5 bases; unmatched junction bases: 6.

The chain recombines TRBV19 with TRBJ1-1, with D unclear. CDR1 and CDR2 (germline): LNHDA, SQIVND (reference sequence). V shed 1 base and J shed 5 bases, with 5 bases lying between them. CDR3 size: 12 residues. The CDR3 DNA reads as TGTGCCAGTAGTATAGGTCGGACTGAAGCTTTCTTT. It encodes CASSIGRTEAFF.

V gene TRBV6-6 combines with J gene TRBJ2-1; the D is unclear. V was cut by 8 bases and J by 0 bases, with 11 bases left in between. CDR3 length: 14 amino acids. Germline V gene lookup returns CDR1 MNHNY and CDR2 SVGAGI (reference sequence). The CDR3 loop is CASRIPSSYNEQFF. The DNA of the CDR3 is TGTGCCAGCCGGATTCCCAGCTCCTACAATGAGCAGTTCTTC.

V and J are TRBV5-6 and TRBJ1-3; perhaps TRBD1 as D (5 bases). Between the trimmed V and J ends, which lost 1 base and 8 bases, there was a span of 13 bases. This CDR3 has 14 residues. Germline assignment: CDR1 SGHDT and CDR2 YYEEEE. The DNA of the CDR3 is TGTGCCAGCAGCTTGTCGGGACGGTGGGACACCATATATTTT. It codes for CASSLSGRWDTIYF.

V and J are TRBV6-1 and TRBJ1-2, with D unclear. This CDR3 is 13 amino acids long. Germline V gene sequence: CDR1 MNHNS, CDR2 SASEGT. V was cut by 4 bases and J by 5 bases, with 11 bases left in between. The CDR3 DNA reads TGTGCCAGCAGTGTCGCGGAGCGATATGGCTACACCTTC. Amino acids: CASSVAERYGYTF.

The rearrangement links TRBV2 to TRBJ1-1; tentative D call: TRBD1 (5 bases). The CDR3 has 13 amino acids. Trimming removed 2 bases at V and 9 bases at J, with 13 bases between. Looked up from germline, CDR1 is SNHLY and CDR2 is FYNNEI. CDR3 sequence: CASSERQGLKAFF. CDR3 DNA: TGTGCCAGCAGTGAACGGCAGGGCTTGAAAGCTTTCTTT. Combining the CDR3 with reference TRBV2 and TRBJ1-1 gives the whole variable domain EPEVTQTPSHQVTQMGQEVILRCVPISNHLYFYWYRQILGQKVEFLVSFYNNEISEKSEIFDDQFSVERPDGSNFTLKIRSTKLEDSAMYFCASSERQGLKAFFGQGTRLTVV.

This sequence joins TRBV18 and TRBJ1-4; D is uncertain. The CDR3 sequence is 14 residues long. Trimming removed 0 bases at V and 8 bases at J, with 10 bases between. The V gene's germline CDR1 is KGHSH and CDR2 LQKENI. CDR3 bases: TGTGCCAGCTCACCACCGAGTCCCGTCGAAAAACTGTTTTTT. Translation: CASSPPSPVEKLFF.

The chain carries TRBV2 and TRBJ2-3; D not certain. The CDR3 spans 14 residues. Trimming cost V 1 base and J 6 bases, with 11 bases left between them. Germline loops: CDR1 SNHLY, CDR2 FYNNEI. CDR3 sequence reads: CASSEGTNTDTQYF. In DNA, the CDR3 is TGTGCCAGCAGTGAAGGGACGAATACCGATACGCAGTATTTT.

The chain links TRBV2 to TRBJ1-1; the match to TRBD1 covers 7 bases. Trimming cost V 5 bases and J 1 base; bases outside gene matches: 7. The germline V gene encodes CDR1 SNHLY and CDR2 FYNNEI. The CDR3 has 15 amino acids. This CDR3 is CASSPTGKGNTEAFF. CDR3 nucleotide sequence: TGTGCCAGCAGTCCGACAGGGAAGGGGAACACTGAAGCTTTCTTT.

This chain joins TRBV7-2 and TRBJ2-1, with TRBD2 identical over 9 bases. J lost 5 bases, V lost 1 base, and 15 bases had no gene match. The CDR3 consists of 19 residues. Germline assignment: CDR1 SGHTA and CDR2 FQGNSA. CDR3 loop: CASSLGWLEVGGGDNEQFF. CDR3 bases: TGTGCCAGCAGCTTAGGCTGGTTGGAGGTAGGCGGGGGGGACAATGAGCAGTTCTTC.

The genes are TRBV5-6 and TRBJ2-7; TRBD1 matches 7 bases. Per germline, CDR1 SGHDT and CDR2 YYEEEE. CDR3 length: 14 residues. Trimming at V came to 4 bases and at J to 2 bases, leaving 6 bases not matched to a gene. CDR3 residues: CASSKGTVPYEQYV. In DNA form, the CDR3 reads TGTGCCAGCAGCAAAGGGACAGTCCCCTACGAGCAGTACGTC.

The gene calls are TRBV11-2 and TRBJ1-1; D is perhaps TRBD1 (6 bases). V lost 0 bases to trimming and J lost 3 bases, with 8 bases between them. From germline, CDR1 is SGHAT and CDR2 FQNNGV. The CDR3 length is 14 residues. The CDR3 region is CASSLDGQYTEAFF. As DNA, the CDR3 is TGTGCCAGCAGCTTAGATGGACAGTACACTGAAGCTTTCTTT.

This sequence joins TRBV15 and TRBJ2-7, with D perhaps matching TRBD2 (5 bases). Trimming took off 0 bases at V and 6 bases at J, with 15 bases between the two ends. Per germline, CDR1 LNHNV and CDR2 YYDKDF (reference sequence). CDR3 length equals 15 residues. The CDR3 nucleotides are TGTGCCACCAGCAGAGATCGGAGTGAGGGTGGCGAGCAGTACGTC. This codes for CATSRDRSEGGEQYV.

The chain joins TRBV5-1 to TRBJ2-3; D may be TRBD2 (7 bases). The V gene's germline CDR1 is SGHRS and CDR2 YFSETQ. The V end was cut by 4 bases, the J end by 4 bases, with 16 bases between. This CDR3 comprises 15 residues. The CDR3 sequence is CASSTARGGADTQYF. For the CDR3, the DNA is TGCGCCAGCAGCACGGCCCGCGGGGGCGCAGATACGCAGTATTTT. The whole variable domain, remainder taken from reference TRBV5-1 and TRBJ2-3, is KAGVTQTPRYLIKTRGQQVTLSCSPISGHRSVSWYQQTPGQGLQFLFEYFSETQRNKGNFPGRFSGRQFSNSRSEMNVSTLELGDSALYLCASSTARGGADTQYFGPGTRLTVL.

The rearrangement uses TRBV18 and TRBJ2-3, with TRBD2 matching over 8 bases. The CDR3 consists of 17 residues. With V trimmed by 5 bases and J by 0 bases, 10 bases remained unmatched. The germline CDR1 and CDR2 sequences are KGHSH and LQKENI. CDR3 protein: CASSDSVTGGSTDTQYF. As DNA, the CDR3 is TGTGCCAGCTCAGACAGTGTGACGGGGGGGAGCACAGATACGCAGTATTTT.

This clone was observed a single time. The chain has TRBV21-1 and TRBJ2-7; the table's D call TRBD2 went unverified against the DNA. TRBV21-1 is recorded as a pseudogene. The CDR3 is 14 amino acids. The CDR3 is CASRILADSYEQYV. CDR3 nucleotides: TGTGCCAGCAGGATTCTAGCGGACTCCTACGAGCAGTACGTC.

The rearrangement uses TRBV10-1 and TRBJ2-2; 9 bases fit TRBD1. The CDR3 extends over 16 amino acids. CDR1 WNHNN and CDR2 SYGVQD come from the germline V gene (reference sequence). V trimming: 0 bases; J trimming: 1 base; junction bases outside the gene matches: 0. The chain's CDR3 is CASSESDRGNTGELFF. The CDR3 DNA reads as TGCGCCAGCAGTGAGTCGGACAGGGGGAACACCGGGGAGCTGTTTTTT.

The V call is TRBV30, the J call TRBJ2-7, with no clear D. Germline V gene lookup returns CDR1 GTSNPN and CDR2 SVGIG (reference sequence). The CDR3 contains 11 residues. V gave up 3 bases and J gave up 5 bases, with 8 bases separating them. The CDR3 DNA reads TGTGCCTGGAGGGTCTCAAACGAGCAGTACTTC. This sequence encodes CAWRVSNEQYF.

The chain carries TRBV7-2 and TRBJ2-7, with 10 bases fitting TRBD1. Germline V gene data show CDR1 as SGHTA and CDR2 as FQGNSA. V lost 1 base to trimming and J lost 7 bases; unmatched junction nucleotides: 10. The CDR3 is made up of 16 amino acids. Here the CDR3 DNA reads TGTGCCAGCAGCTTAGGGGGGGACAGGGGCTACCAAGAGCAGTACTTC. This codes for CASSLGGDRGYQEQYF.

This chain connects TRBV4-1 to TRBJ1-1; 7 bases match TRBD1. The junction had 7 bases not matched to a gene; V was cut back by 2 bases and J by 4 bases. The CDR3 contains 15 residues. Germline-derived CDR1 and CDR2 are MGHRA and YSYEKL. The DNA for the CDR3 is TGCGCCAGCAGCCAAACACAGGGGAAGGGCACTGAAGCTTTCTTT. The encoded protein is CASSQTQGKGTEAFF.

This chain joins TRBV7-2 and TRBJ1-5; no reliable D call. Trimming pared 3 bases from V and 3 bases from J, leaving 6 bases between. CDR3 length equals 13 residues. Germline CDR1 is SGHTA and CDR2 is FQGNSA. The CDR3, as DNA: TGTGCCAGCAGCTTCGGGATCAATCAGCCCCAGCATTTT. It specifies CASSFGINQPQHF.

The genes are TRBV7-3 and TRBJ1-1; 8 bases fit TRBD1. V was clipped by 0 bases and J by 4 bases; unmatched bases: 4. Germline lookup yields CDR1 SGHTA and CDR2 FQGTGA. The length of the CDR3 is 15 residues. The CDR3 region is CASSLTGQGITEAFF. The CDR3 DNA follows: TGTGCCAGCAGCTTAACCGGACAGGGTATCACTGAAGCTTTCTTT. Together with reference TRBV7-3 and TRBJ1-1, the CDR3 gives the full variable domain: GAGVSQTPSNKVTEKGKYVELRCDPISGHTALYWYRQSLGQGPEFLIYFQGTGAADDSGLPNDRFFAVRPEGSVSTLKIQRTERGDSAVYLCASSLTGQGITEAFFGQGTRLTVV.

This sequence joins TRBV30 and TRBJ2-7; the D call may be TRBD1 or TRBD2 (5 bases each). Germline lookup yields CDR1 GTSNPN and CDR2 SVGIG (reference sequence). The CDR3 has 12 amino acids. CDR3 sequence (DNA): TGTGCGTTTGTGGGGGAAACGGGCGAGCAGTACGTC. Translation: CAFVGETGEQYV.

The CDR3 bases are TGTGCCAGCAGTTGGCGGGAAGGGGCGTGGGGTGGCTACACCTTC. Translating it yields CASSWREGAWGGYTF. The J gene is TRBJ1-2, the V gene TRBV27, with TRBD1 as a possible D gene (5 bases). V lost 4 bases and J lost 7, with 19 bases in between. From germline, CDR1 is MNHEY and CDR2 SMNVEV (reference sequence). The CDR3 runs to 15 residues.

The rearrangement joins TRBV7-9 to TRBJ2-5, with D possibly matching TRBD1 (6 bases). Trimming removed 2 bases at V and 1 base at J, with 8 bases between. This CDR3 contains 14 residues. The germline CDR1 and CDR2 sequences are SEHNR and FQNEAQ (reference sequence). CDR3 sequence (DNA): TGTGCCAGCAGCTTACTCAGGGGCCAAGAGACCCAGTACTTC. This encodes CASSLLRGQETQYF. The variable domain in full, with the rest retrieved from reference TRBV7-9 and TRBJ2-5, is DTGVSQNPRHKITKRGQNVTFRCDPISEHNRLYWYRQTLGQGPEFLTYFQNEAQLEKSRLLSDRFSAERPKGSFSTLEIQRTEQGDSAMYLCASSLLRGQETQYFGPGTRLLVL.

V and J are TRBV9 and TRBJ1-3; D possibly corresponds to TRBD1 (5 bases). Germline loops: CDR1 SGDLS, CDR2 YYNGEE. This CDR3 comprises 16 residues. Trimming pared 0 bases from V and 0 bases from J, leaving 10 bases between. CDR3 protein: CASSVGGRSSGNTIYF. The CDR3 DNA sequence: TGTGCCAGCAGCGTAGGGGGACGGAGCTCTGGAAACACCATATATTTT.

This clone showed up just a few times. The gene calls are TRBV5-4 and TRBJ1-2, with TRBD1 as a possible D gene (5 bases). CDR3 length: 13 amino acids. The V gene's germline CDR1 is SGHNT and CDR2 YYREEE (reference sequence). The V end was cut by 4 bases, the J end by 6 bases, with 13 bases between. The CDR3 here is CASSLGLKNGYTF. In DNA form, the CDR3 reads TGTGCCAGCAGCCTGGGACTGAAGAATGGCTACACCTTC.